The sequence of this TCR beta chain was determined in a study of blood T cell repertoires in COVID-19. Study-level background: Both acute and convalescent COVID-19 samples were obtained from the United States, Italy and Spain. Sources were T cells, B-cell-depleted T cells, or PBMCs; the material itself was cDNA or gDNA.

V shed 3 bases and J shed 4 bases, with 15 bases lying between them. The CDR3 covers 15 residues. Germline V gene sequence: CDR1 LGHDT, CDR2 YNNKEL (reference sequence). TCRdb keeps only in-frame clones here, not all; method: immunoSEQ multiplex PCR. The table has under 250,000 clones, about four fifths seen once. The sequenced material came from peripheral blood. This sequence joins TRBV3-1 (or the pseudogene TRBV3-2) and TRBJ1-2; D is perhaps TRBD1 (5 bases). This TCR was sampled from an elderly woman with acute or convalescent COVID-19. The DNA of the CDR3 is TGTGCCAGCAGCCACCGAGACAGACCCACCTATGGCTACACCTTC. Protein product: CASSHRDRPTYGYTF.